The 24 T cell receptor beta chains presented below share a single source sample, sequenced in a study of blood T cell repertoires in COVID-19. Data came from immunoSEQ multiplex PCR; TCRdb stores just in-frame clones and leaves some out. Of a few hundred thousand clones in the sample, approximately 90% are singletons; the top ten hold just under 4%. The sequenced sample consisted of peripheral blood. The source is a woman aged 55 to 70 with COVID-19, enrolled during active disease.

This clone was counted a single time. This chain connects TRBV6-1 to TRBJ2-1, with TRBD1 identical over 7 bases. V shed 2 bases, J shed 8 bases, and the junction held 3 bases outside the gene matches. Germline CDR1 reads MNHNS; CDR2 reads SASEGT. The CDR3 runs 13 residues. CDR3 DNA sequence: TGTGCCAGCAGTGAACAGGGGGTCGATGAGCAGTTCTTC. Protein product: CASSEQGVDEQFF.

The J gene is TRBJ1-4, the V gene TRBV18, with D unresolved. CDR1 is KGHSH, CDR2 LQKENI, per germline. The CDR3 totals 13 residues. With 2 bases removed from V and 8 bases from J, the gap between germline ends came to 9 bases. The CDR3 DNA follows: TGTGCCAGCTCACCATATCTGGCCGAAAAACTGTTTTTT. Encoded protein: CASSPYLAEKLFF.

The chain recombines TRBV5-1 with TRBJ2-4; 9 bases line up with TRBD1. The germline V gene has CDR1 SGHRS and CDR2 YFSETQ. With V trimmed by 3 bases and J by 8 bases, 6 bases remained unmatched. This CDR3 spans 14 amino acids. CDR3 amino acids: CASSSGTGLYIQYF. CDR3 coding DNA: TGCGCCAGCAGCTCCGGGACAGGGCTATACATTCAGTACTTC.

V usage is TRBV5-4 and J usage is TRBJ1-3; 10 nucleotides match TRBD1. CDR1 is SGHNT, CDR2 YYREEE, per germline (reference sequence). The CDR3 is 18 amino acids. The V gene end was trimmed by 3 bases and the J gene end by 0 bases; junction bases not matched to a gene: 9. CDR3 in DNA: TGTGCCAGCAGCTGGGGACAGGGGCGCTCTCCCTCTGGAAACACCATATATTTT. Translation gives CASSWGQGRSPSGNTIYF.

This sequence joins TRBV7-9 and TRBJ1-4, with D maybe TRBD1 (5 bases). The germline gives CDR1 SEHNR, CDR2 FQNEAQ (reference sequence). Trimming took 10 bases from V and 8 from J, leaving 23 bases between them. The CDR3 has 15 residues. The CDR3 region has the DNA TGTGCCATCACCGGAGAGGGAGGGGCTGAAGAAAAACTGTTTTTT. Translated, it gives CAITGEGGAEEKLFF. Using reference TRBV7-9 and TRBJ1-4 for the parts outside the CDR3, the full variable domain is DTGVSQNPRHKITKRGQNVTFRCDPISEHNRLYWYRQTLGQGPEFLTYFQNEAQLEKSRLLSDRFSAERPKGSFSTLEIQRTEQGDSAMYLCAITGEGGAEEKLFFGSGTQLSVL.

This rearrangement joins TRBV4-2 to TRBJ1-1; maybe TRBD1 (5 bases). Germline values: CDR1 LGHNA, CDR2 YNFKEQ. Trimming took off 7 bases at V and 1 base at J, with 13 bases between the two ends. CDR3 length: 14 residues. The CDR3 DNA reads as TGTGCCAGCACCGCCCAAGGGGAGAACACTGAAGCTTTCTTT. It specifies CASTAQGENTEAFF.

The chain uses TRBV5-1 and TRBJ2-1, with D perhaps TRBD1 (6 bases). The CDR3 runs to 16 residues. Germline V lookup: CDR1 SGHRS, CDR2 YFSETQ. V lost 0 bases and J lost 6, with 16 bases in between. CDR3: CASSLVGQGNPNEQFF. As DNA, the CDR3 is TGCGCCAGCAGCTTGGTAGGGCAGGGGAATCCCAATGAGCAGTTCTTC. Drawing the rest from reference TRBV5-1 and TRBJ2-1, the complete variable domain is KAGVTQTPRYLIKTRGQQVTLSCSPISGHRSVSWYQQTPGQGLQFLFEYFSETQRNKGNFPGRFSGRQFSNSRSEMNVSTLELGDSALYLCASSLVGQGNPNEQFFGPGTRLTVL.

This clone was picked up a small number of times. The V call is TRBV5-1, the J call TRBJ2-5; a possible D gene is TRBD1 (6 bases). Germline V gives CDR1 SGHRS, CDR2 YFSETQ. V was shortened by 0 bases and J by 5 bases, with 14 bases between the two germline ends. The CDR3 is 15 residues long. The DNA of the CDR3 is TGCGCCAGCAGCTTGGTGGACAGCCGCCGGGAGACCCAGTACTTC. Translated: CASSLVDSRRETQYF.

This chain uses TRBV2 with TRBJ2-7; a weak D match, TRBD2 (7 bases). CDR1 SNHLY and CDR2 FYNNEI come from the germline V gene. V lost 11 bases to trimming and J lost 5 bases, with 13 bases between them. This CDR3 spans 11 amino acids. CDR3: CAGRGAHEQYF. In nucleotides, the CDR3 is TGTGCCGGCCGGGGGGCCCACGAGCAGTACTTC. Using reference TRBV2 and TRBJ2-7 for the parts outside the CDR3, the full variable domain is EPEVTQTPSHQVTQMGQEVILRCVPISNHLYFYWYRQILGQKVEFLVSFYNNEISEKSEIFDDQFSVERPDGSNFTLKIRSTKLEDSAMYFCAGRGAHEQYFGPGTRLTVT.

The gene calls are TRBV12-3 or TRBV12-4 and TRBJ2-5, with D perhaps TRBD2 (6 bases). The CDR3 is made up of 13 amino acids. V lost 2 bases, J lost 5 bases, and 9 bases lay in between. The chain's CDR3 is CASSLLRGETQYF. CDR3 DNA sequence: TGTGCCAGCAGTTTACTCCGGGGGGAGACCCAGTACTTC.

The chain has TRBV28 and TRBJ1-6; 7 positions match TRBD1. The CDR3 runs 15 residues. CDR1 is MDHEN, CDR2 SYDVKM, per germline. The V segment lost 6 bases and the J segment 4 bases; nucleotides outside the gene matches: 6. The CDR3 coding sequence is TGTGCCAGCAGCACGGGGACAGCATATAATTCACCCCTCCACTTT. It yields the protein CASSTGTAYNSPLHF.

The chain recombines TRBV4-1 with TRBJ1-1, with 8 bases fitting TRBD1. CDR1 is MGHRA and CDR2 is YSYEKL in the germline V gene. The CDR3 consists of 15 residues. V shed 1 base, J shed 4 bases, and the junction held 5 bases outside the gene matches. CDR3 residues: CASSQAQTGVTEAFF. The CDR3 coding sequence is TGCGCCAGCAGCCAAGCTCAGACAGGGGTCACTGAAGCTTTCTTT.

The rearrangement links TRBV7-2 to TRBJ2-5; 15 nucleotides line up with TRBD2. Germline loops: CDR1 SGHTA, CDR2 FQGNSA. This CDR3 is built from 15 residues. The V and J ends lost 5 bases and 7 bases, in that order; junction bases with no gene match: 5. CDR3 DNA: TGTGCCAGCAGCCGGACTAGCGGGGGGGCAGGGACCCAGTACTTC. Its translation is CASSRTSGGAGTQYF.

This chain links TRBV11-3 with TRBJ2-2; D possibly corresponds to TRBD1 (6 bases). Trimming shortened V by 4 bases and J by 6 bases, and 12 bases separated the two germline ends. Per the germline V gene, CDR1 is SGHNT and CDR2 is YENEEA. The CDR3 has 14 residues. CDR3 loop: CASSSQGMAGELFF. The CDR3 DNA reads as TGTGCCAGCAGCTCACAGGGAATGGCCGGGGAGCTGTTTTTT.

The CDR3 sequence: CASTRDSEAFF. CDR3 coding DNA: TGCGCCAGCACAAGGGACAGTGAAGCTTTCTTT. V gene TRBV5-1 combines with J gene TRBJ1-1, with 7 nucleotides matching TRBD1. Trimming removed 6 bases from V and 7 bases from J; junction bases left unmatched: 3. CDR1 SGHRS and CDR2 YFSETQ come from the germline V gene. The CDR3 sequence is 11 residues long.

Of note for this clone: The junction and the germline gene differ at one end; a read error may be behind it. CDR3 coding DNA: TGTGCTAGCAGCGCCTGGGGACTAGCGGGCCAAGAGACCCAGTACTTC. Translated: CASSAWGLAGQETQYF. V is TRBV7-7 and J is TRBJ2-5; 12 nucleotides match TRBD2. CDR1 SSHAT and CDR2 FNYEAQ come from the germline V gene (reference sequence). There are 16 residues in the CDR3. Using reference TRBV7-7 and TRBJ2-5 for the parts outside the CDR3, the full variable domain is GAGVSQSPRYKVTKRGQDVTLRCDPISSHATLYWYQQALGQGPEFLTYFNYEAQPDKSGLPSDRFSAERPEGSISTLTIQRTEQRDSAMYRCASSAWGLAGQETQYFGPGTRLLVL.

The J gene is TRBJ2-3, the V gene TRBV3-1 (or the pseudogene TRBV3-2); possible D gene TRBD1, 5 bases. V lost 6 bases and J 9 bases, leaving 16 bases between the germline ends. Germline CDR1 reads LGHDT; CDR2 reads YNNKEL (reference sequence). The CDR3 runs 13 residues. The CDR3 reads CASSPVRGSTQYF. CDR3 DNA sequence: TGTGCCAGCAGTCCCGTAAGGGGAAGCACGCAGTATTTT.

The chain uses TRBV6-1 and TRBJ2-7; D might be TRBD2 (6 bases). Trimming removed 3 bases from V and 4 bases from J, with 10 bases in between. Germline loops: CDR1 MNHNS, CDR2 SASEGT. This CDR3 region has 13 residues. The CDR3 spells CASSDNGGYEQYF. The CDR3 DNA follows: TGTGCCAGCAGTGATAATGGAGGGTACGAGCAGTACTTC.

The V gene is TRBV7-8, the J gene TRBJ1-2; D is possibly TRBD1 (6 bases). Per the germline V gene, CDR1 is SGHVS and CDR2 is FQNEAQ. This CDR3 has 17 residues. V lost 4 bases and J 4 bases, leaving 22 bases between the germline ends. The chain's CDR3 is CASSSLDRPLLSYGYTF. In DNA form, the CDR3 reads TGTGCCAGCAGCTCCCTCGACAGGCCCCTACTTTCCTATGGCTACACCTTC.

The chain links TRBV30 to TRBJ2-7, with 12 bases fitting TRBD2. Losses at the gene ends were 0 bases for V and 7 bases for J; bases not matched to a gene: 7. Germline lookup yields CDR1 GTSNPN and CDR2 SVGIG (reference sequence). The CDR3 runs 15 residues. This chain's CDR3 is CAWSVGASGGEEQYF. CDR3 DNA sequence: TGTGCCTGGAGTGTCGGGGCTAGCGGGGGGGAGGAGCAGTACTTC.

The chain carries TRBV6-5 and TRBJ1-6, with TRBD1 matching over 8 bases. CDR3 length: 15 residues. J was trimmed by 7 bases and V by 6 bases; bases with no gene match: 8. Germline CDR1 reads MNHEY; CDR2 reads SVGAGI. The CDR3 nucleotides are TGTGCCAGCAGCTCCCAGGGGGCCGGCAATTCACCCCTCCACTTT. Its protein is CASSSQGAGNSPLHF.

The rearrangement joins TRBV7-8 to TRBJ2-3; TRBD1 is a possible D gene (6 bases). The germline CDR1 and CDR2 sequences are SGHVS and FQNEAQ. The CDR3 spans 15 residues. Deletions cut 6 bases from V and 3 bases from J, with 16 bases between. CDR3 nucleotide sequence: TGTGCCAGCAGGCCGGCCAGGGGACAAACAGATACGCAGTATTTT. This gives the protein CASRPARGQTDTQYF.

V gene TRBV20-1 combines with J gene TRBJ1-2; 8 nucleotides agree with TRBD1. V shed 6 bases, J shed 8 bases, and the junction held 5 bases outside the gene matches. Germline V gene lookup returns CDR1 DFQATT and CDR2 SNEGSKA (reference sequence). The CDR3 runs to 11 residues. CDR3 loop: CSAQDRDGYTF. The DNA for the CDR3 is TGCAGTGCGCAGGACAGGGACGGCTACACCTTC.

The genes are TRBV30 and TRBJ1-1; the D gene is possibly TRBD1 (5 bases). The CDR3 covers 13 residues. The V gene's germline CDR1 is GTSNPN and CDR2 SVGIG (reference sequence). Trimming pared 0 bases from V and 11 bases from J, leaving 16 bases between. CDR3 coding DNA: TGTGCCTGGAGTGTCGACAGCCTTTCGGATGCTTTCTTT. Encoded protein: CAWSVDSLSDAFF.